What follows are 13 T cell receptor beta chains derived from one specimen sequenced in a study of cytomegalovirus exposure and HLA in healthy donors (dated by TCRdb to the late 2010s). Library preparation employed the immunoSEQ multiplex PCR assay. For the multiplex PCR, a mixture combining 60 forward primers for TCR Vbeta segments and 13 reverse primers for TCR Jbeta segments was used. In its TCRdb copy, this immuneACCESS table keeps in-frame sequences only and misses some clones. Where compared with another copy, unresolved V genes explain less than half of these, and the others have no known cause. The sample table holds fewer than 65,000 clones, of which almost 75% were seen once. The ten most abundant clones make up 5.4% of the sample. The source material was PBMCs. These receptors were taken from a man aged 50 or older in good health and CMV-seronegative.

Details on this clone: A junction boundary mismatches the germline segment, possibly from a read error. The genes are TRBV7-9 and TRBJ1-3, with 7 bases aligning to TRBD1. Per germline, CDR1 SEHNR and CDR2 FQNEAQ (reference sequence). CDR3 length: 17 residues. The CDR3 bases are TGTGCCAGCAGTTCCGGGACAGAAATCCTCTCTGGAGACACCATATATTTT. This sequence encodes CASSSGTEILSGDTIYF.

Comment on this clone: This same CDR3 is encoded by further DNA sequences in the sample. This sequence joins TRBV5-1 and TRBJ2-7; 9 bases agree with TRBD2. The length of the CDR3 is 14 residues. Germline CDR1 and CDR2: SGHRS and YFSETQ. Unmatched junction bases numbered 4, after V lost 4 bases and J lost 2 bases. The CDR3 nucleotides read TGCGCCAGCAGCCCGGCGGGAGGGGCCTACGAGCAGTACTTC. It codes for CASSPAGGAYEQYF.

This clone has only a few counts. The chain is built from TRBV6-1 and TRBJ2-7; D unresolved. V lost 1 base and J 0 bases, leaving 7 bases between the germline ends. In germline, CDR1 is MNHNS, CDR2 SASEGT. This CDR3 has 14 residues. This CDR3 is CASSEVGNSYEQYF. CDR3 bases: TGTGCCAGCAGTGAAGTTGGCAACTCCTACGAGCAGTACTTC.

This clone was seen only once. The V gene is TRBV11-2, the J gene TRBJ1-6; 9 bases match TRBD1. The junction had 3 bases not matched to a gene; V was cut back by 5 bases and J by 7 bases. This CDR3 is built from 14 residues. From germline, CDR1 is SGHAT and CDR2 FQNNGV. CDR3 amino acids: CASSRGQGNSPLHF. CDR3 coding DNA: TGTGCCAGCAGCCGTGGACAGGGGAATTCACCCCTCCACTTT.

CDR3 nucleotides: TGTGCCAGCAGTCTATTTACCTACGAGCAGTACTTC. It is translated as CASSLFTYEQYF. The rearrangement uses TRBV28 and TRBJ2-7; D gene uncertain. Germline values: CDR1 MDHEN, CDR2 SYDVKM. Trimming removed 5 bases from V and 2 bases from J, with 7 bases in between. The CDR3 sequence is 12 residues long.

V and J are TRBV12-5 and TRBJ1-6; D is perhaps TRBD1 (6 bases). With 4 bases removed from V and 6 bases from J, the gap between germline ends came to 16 bases. This CDR3 has 16 amino acids. Germline V CDR1 and CDR2: LGHNT, FRNRAP. The CDR3 coding sequence is TGTGCTAGTGGTTCTCCACAGACAGGCGTTAATTCACCCCTCCACTTT. Its protein product is CASGSPQTGVNSPLHF.

The chain has TRBV29-1 and TRBJ2-1, with 7 bases identical to TRBD2. Losses at the gene ends were 3 bases for V and 4 bases for J; bases not matched to a gene: 15. The CDR3 has 17 residues. Germline CDR1 is SQVTM and CDR2 is ANQGSEA. DNA of the CDR3: TGCAGCGTTGAGGGCGGGACTATCTGGGGCATTTACAATGAGCAGTTCTTC. Its translation: CSVEGGTIWGIYNEQFF.

DNA for the CDR3: TGCGCCAGCAGCCGGACAGGGGTGGTGGTGACCCAGTACTTC. It specifies CASSRTGVVVTQYF. The rearrangement links TRBV5-1 to TRBJ2-5, with TRBD1 matching over 9 bases. Germline V gene data show CDR1 as SGHRS and CDR2 as YFSETQ. Trimming at V came to 4 bases and at J to 7 bases, leaving 8 bases not matched to a gene. This CDR3 spans 14 amino acids.

The chain joins TRBV6-4 to TRBJ2-1; D perhaps matches TRBD1 (6 bases). Germline V gene sequence: CDR1 MRHNA, CDR2 SNTAGT. V lost 3 bases and J 7 bases, leaving 13 bases between the germline ends. This CDR3 is built from 14 residues. CDR3 protein: CASSELAGANEQFF. The CDR3, as DNA: TGTGCCAGCAGTGAGTTGGCAGGGGCTAATGAGCAGTTCTTC.

The rearrangement uses TRBV30 and TRBJ1-4; D is unclear. The germline CDR1 and CDR2 sequences are GTSNPN and SVGIG (reference sequence). Trimming took 5 bases from V and 8 from J, leaving 15 bases between them. The CDR3 sequence is 13 residues long. The CDR3 loop reads CAWGLIHTEKLFF. CDR3 coding DNA: TGTGCCTGGGGACTTATCCACACCGAAAAACTGTTTTTT.

The V call is TRBV15, the J call TRBJ1-5; 8 bases fit TRBD1. V gave up 0 bases and J gave up 3 bases; unmatched junction bases: 7. The CDR3 runs 17 residues. Germline CDR1 reads LNHNV; CDR2 reads YYDKDF (reference sequence). CDR3 sequence (DNA): TGTGCCACCAGCAGAGACCACCCGGGACAGGCCAATCAGCCCCAGCATTTT. This encodes CATSRDHPGQANQPQHF.

The rearrangement uses TRBV6-6 and TRBJ2-5; 7 bases are a match to TRBD2. The CDR3 covers 14 residues. V was pared by 9 bases and J by 5 bases, with 12 bases of the junction left unmatched. Germline lookup yields CDR1 MNHNY and CDR2 SVGAGI (reference sequence). CDR3 bases: TGTGCCAGTGGGAGGGACCTTCTGGGGGAGACCCAGTACTTC. It translates to CASGRDLLGETQYF.

This clone came up a few times. The chain links TRBV19 to TRBJ1-6; D unclear. The germline V gene has CDR1 LNHDA and CDR2 SQIVND (reference sequence). This CDR3 region has 15 residues. The V gene lost 6 bases and the J gene lost 3 bases, with 12 bases spanning the gap. CDR3 region: CASSAVSGYNSPLHF. CDR3 coding DNA: TGTGCCAGTAGCGCGGTATCGGGCTATAATTCACCCCTCCACTTT.